This entry is about one TCR beta chain. This clonotype has only a few counts. Its antigen is not yet known. The sample holds no much larger clone one base away, and base qualities are not on file. The CDR3 spans 14 residues, from the cysteine through the phenylalanine. Only the CDR3 DNA is retained, 42 bases long and in frame from the first base. CDR1 and CDR2, looked up from the germline V gene (reference sequence), are LGHDT and YNNKEL. Here V drops 4 bases and J drops 8 bases, and the junction holds 8 bases not matched to any gene. The entry originates in a study of blood T cells in healthy people across ages (dated by TCRdb to the mid-2010s). Study-wide context: Template switching captured roughly one uniquely barcoded TCR beta cDNA molecule per two T cells in model experiments. To track age-related changes in TCR beta repertoire diversity, the study relied on deep sequencing normalized with unique cDNA molecular identifiers. For two donors (one aged 18 to 30 and one aged 80 or older), the study analyzed two additional independent replicas of 1 million unique cDNA reads from the same blood draw. The donors were split into four age groups: young (average roughly 15 years), middle-aged (about 40), aged (about 62) and long-lived (about 74). To avoid experimental bias, donors of different ages were randomly spread across the sequencing lanes.

General conclusions and limits of the study: Estimates of total diversity based on one million sequenced T cells were considered lower bounds and underestimates. Observed TCR beta diversity per million T cells fell roughly linearly with age, and a significant reduction was already apparent by age around 39. Since profiling was done on bulk unsorted PBMCs, naive and antigen-experienced compartments could not be conclusively compared. The long-lived group showed more naive CD4+ T cells, fewer expanded clones and increased TCR diversity than the aged group, suggesting age selection. A strong correlation was found between observed TCR beta diversity and the percentage of naive T cells measured by flow cytometry. The CMV infection status of donors was not known, potentially confounding age-related changes in expanded clonotypes.

The donors were roughly 39 Caucasian individuals from Russia, aged roughly 6 to 100 years, who were systemically healthy. Each donor gave 8.5 to 10 milliliters of peripheral blood, collected into EDTA-treated Vacutainer tubes. Ficoll-Paque density-gradient centrifugation was used to isolate PBMCs, with at least 6.5 million obtained per sample. Trizol reagent was used to extract total RNA from PBMCs, with at least 5.5 micrograms per sample. For every donor, flow cytometry on a PBMC aliquot measured the percentage of naive CD45RAhigh/CD27high T cells. Libraries came from 5' RACE. Data came from an Illumina HiSeq 2500. The second PCR ran for roughly 7 to 11 cycles and used a J-beta primer mix along with a sample-barcoded 5' primer. A template-switch 5' adaptor carrying 12 random nucleotides introduced a unique molecular identifier onto each TCR beta cDNA molecule. At least 2.5 million CDR3-containing paired-end reads were obtained from each sample. All of the RNA was converted into first-strand cDNA using the Mint cDNA synthesis kit, with a TRBC-specific oligonucleotide serving as the primer. Following uracil-DNA glycosylase treatment, all cDNA underwent a first 18-cycle PCR with the universal primers M1SS and BC2_uni_R. The original methods were these. For normalization, 1 million high-quality reads were randomly selected from each sample, with every read carrying a distinct molecular identifier. Instead of being binned into consensus sequences, reads with shared molecular identifiers were discarded. CDR3 identification, clonotype clustering and error correction used MiTCR with a Q25 quality threshold and the strictest error-elimination algorithm. A nonparametric unseen species model using Euler transformation provided a lower-bound estimate of total TCR beta diversity. TCRdb reprocessed the public reads (quality trimming at Q25 with fastp, clone calling with MiXCR) and kept in-frame beta chains. Identical CDR3 protein sequences are pooled into one entry, listed with their most common genes and DNA. TCRdb assigned the V and J calls; the authors' analysis was not used. In all, the sample holds 550,000 to 700,000 distinct CDR3 sequences, and 25% to 30% of those were seen once. The ten most abundant clones make up roughly 20% of the sample.

The sequenced sample consisted of blood. In this chain, TRBV3-1 is recombined with TRBJ1-2; 9 bases in between match TRBD1. This clonotype was obtained from a woman between 65 and 79 years old in good health. The CDR3 protein: CASSRGQGYSGYTF. The bases read TGTGCCAGCAGCCGGGGACAGGGCTATAGCGGCTACACCTTC.